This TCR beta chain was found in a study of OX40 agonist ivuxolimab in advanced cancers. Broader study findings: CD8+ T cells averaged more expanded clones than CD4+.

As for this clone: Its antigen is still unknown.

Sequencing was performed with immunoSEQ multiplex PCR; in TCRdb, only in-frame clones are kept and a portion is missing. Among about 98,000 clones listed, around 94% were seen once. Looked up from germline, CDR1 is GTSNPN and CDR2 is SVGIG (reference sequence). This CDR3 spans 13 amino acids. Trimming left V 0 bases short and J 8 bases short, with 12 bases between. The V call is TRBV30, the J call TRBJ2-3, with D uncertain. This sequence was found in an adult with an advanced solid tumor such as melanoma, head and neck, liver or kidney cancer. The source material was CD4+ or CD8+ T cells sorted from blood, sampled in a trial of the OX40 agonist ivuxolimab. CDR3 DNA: TGTGCCTGGAGTGTACAACCCCTTGGTACGCAGTATTTT. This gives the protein CAWSVQPLGTQYF.